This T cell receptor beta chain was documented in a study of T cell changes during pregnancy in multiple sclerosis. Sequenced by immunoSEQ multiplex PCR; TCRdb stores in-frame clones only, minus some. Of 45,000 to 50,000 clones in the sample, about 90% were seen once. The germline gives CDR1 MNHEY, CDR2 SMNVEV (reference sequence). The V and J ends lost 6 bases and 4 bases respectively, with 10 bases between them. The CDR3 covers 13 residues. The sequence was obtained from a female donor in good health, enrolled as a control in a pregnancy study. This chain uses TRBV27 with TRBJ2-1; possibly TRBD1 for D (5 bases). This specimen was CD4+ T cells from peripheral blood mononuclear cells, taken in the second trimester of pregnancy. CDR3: CASSPRQYNEQFF. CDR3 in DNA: TGTGCCAGCAGCCCCAGACAGTACAATGAGCAGTTCTTC.